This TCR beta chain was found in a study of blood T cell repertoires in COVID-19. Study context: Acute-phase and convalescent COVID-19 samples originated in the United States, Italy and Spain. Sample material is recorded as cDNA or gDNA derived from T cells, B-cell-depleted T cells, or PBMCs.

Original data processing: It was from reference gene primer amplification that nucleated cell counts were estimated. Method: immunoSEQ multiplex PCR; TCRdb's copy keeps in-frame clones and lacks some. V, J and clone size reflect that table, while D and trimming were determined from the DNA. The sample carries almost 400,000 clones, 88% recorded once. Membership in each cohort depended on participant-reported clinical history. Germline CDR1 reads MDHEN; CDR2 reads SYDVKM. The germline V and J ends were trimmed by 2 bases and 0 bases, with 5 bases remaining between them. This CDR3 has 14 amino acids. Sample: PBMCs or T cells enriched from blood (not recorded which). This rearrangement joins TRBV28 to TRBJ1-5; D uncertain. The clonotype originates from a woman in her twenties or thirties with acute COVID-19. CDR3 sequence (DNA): TGTGCCAGCAGTTTAGGACTTAGCAATCAGCCCCAGCATTTT. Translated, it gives CASSLGLSNQPQHF. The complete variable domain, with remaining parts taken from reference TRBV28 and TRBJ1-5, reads DVKVTQSSRYLVKRTGEKVFLECVQDMDHENMFWYRQDPGLGLRLIYFSYDVKMKEKGDIPEGYSVSREKKERFSLILESASTNQTSMYLCASSLGLSNQPQHFGDGTRLSIL.